What follows are 17 T cell receptor beta chains derived from one specimen sequenced in a study of prognosis after radiotherapy for stage I lung cancer (dated by TCRdb to the early 2020s). The sequencer was an Illumina HiSeq 3000. The TCR beta CDR3 region was amplified from genomic DNA by two rounds of multiplex PCR. The first PCR round used primers specific to each TRBV and TRBJ gene, with sequences filed in Chinese patent CN105087789A. Using fastp at Q25 and MiXCR, TCRdb reprocessed the public reads and kept productive beta chains. One record per CDR3 amino acid sequence lists the most common genes and DNA. This sample lists 11,000 to 15,000 distinct CDR3 sequences; roughly 30% were detected once. The ten largest account for around 15% of the sample. This sample comprised PBMCs, obtained before or after stereotactic body radiation therapy (not recorded which). The receptors here all came from a donor over 45 with non-small cell lung cancer.

In this sample, this clonotype turned up many times. The chain joins TRBV15 to TRBJ1-1; no reliable D call. This CDR3 has 15 residues. V lost 0 bases, J lost 0 bases, and 8 bases lay in between. Germline loops: CDR1 LNHNV, CDR2 YYDKDF (reference sequence). CDR3 sequence reads: CATSRETEVNTEAFF. CDR3 bases: TGTGCCACCAGCAGAGAAACTGAGGTGAACACTGAAGCTTTCTTT. The variable domain in full, with the rest retrieved from reference TRBV15 and TRBJ1-1, is DAMVIQNPRYQVTQFGKPVTLSCSQTLNHNVMYWYQQKSSQAPKLLFHYYDKDFNNEADTPDNFQSRRPNTSFCFLDIRSPGLGDTAMYLCATSRETEVNTEAFFGQGTRLTVV.

This clonotype was found many times. The chain combines TRBV29-1 with TRBJ2-1; 11 bases are a match to TRBD2. Germline CDR1 and CDR2: SQVTM and ANQGSEA. With 6 bases clipped from V and 4 bases from J, the junction kept 8 bases outside the gene matches. The length of the CDR3 is 15 residues. CDR3 in amino acids: CSVAGTSGAYNEQFF. Here the CDR3 DNA reads TGCAGCGTGGCCGGGACTAGCGGTGCATACAATGAGCAGTTCTTC.

This clonotype is termed medium-sized. The gene calls are TRBV28 and TRBJ2-3, with D possibly being TRBD1 (6 bases). The CDR3 covers 16 residues. Looked up from germline, CDR1 is MDHEN and CDR2 is SYDVKM. Trimming shortened V by 3 bases and J by 6 bases, and 19 bases separated the two germline ends. CDR3 DNA: TGTGCCAGCAGTTTCCCGACAGGACGTTCGGGGGATACGCAGTATTTT. Protein: CASSFPTGRSGDTQYF.

This clonotype was recorded at least ten times. This chain joins TRBV12-3 or TRBV12-4 and TRBJ2-3, with 7 positions matching TRBD1. V lost 5 bases to trimming and J lost 1 base; unmatched junction nucleotides: 12. The length of the CDR3 is 17 residues. The CDR3 here is CASSTGQAVLGTDTQYF. The DNA of the CDR3 is TGTGCCAGCAGTACCGGACAGGCTGTACTTGGCACAGATACGCAGTATTTT.

This clonotype was seen a handful of times. With a far larger clone one base away, a read error is the likely cause. This sequence joins TRBV6-5 and TRBJ2-6; 8 nucleotides match TRBD2. Germline values: CDR1 MNHEY, CDR2 SVGAGI. This CDR3 is built from 19 residues. The trim removed 4 bases at V and 0 bases at J, leaving 11 bases unmatched. This chain's CDR3 is CASSSEESGGHSGANVLTF. CDR3 nucleotides: TGTGCCAGCAGTTCCGAGGAGAGCGGGGGCCACTCTGGGGCCAACGTCCTGACTTTC.

Regarding this clonotype: At one end, the junction sequence differs from germline, possibly due to a read error. V is TRBV11-2 and J is TRBJ2-1, with D perhaps TRBD2 (7 bases). Germline CDR1 SGHAT, CDR2 FQNNGV. This CDR3 spans 16 amino acids. The CDR3 DNA is TGCGCCAGCAGCCAGGGGAGGGGTAGGTGGTACAATGAGCAGTTCTTC. Translation gives CASSQGRGRWYNEQFF.

This clonotype showed up many times. The chain is built from TRBV15 and TRBJ2-1; TRBD1 matches 8 bases. Germline-derived CDR1 and CDR2 are LNHNV and YYDKDF (reference sequence). With 0 bases clipped from V and 5 bases from J, the junction kept 6 bases outside the gene matches. This CDR3 contains 16 residues. Here the CDR3 DNA reads TGTGCCACCAGCAGAGAAAGGGACAGGATCGACAATGAGCAGTTCTTC. This sequence encodes CATSRERDRIDNEQFF.

This clonotype is medium-sized (0.01 to 0.1%) within its sample. The J gene is TRBJ1-1, the V gene TRBV5-1; 10 positions agree with TRBD1. This CDR3 spans 17 amino acids. CDR1 is SGHRS and CDR2 is YFSETQ in the germline V gene. V shed 0 bases and J 1 base; nucleotides not matched to a gene: 6. The CDR3 sequence is CASSLGDRGPENTEAFF. CDR3 sequence (DNA): TGCGCCAGCAGCTTGGGGGACAGGGGCCCGGAGAACACTGAAGCTTTCTTT.

This clonotype has a count of ten or more. V gene TRBV6-4 combines with J gene TRBJ2-1; 9 nucleotides line up with TRBD2. V dropped 3 bases and J dropped 9; count of bases not matched to a gene: 15. Germline V gene data show CDR1 as MRHNA and CDR2 as SNTAGT. The CDR3 spans 17 residues. CDR3 loop: CASSETVAGDKRGEQFF. CDR3 DNA sequence: TGTGCCAGCAGTGAGACGGTAGCGGGAGACAAGAGGGGTGAGCAGTTCTTC.

This clonotype came up many times. V usage is TRBV3-1 and J usage is TRBJ1-6; D might be TRBD1 (6 bases). CDR3 length: 14 residues. V dropped 6 bases and J dropped 10 bases, with 16 bases sitting between them. Germline loops: CDR1 LGHDT, CDR2 YNNKEL (reference sequence). The CDR3 nucleotides read TGTGCCAGCAGACTCCGGGACACGGAGTCACCCCTCCACTTT. This translates into CASRLRDTESPLHF. Full variable domain (rest looked up from reference TRBV3-1 and TRBJ1-6): DTAVSQTPKYLVTQMGNDKSIKCEQNLGHDTMYWYKQDSKKFLKIMFSYNNKELIINETVPNRFSPKSPDKAHLNLHINSLELGDSAVYFCASRLRDTESPLHFGNGTRLTVT.

This clonotype was seen many times. The rearrangement uses TRBV5-1 and TRBJ2-5; D is possibly TRBD2 (7 bases). This CDR3 has 16 amino acids. Germline CDR1 SGHRS, CDR2 YFSETQ. V gave up 4 bases and J gave up 9 bases, with 25 bases separating them. This CDR3 reads CASSPVVAGAPRAQYF. CDR3 DNA: TGCGCCAGCAGCCCCGTCGTTGCGGGGGCCCCTAGGGCCCAGTACTTC.

A word on this clonotype: A far larger clone lies a single base away; this is likely a read error. The V and J genes are TRBV6-4 and TRBJ2-7, with D possibly matching TRBD1 (6 bases). The CDR3 extends over 15 amino acids. Germline CDR1 and CDR2: MRHNA and SNTAGT. Trimming removed 6 bases at V and 1 base at J, with 16 bases between. CDR3 bases: TGTGCCAGCAGCTACACTGGACAGCCATCCTACGAGCAGTACTTC. Residues: CASSYTGQPSYEQYF.

This clonotype has ten or more counts. The V and J genes are TRBV10-3 and TRBJ2-3; the match to TRBD1 covers 7 bases. V gave up 4 bases and J gave up 0 bases; unmatched junction bases: 4. CDR1 is ENHRY, CDR2 SYGVKD, per germline. CDR3 length: 15 amino acids. CDR3 sequence (DNA): TGTGCCATCAGTGCAGGGGGAGCAAGCACAGATACGCAGTATTTT. Its translation: CAISAGGASTDTQYF.

This clonotype has ten or more counts. The chain has TRBV3-1 and TRBJ1-1; weak D call: TRBD1 (6 bases). The ends were cut back, 4 bases at V and 1 base at J, with 13 bases in the middle. Germline V gives CDR1 LGHDT, CDR2 YNNKEL (reference sequence). The CDR3 sequence is 15 residues long. In DNA, the CDR3 is TGTGCCAGCAGCCCACAGGGAAGGGGGAACACTGAAGCTTTCTTT. It translates to CASSPQGRGNTEAFF.

This clonotype was observed at least ten times. V gene TRBV5-6 combines with J gene TRBJ1-3, with D possibly matching TRBD1 (6 bases). Germline CDR1 SGHDT, CDR2 YYEEEE. V was trimmed by 4 bases and J by 3 bases, leaving 17 bases between them. This CDR3 region has 16 residues. CDR3 sequence: CASSLVDSGGGNTIYF. The CDR3 DNA follows: TGTGCCAGCAGCCTCGTGGACAGCGGCGGTGGAAACACCATATATTTT.

This clonotype was counted ten times or more. This chain links TRBV6-1 with TRBJ1-1; 7 positions agree with TRBD1. Losses at the gene ends were 6 bases for V and 3 bases for J; bases not matched to a gene: 7. CDR1 is MNHNS, CDR2 SASEGT, per germline. The CDR3 extends over 14 amino acids. In nucleotides, the CDR3 is TGTGCCAGCAGATTCCACAGGGGAGACACTGAAGCTTTCTTT. Translated, it gives CASRFHRGDTEAFF.

This chain uses TRBV28 with TRBJ1-2; no clear D. CDR3 size: 13 residues. Germline-derived CDR1 and CDR2 are MDHEN and SYDVKM. The germline V and J ends were trimmed by 5 bases and 3 bases, with 10 bases remaining between them. This CDR3 reads CASSEGRDYGYTF. The CDR3 nucleotides read TGTGCCAGCAGTGAGGGCAGAGACTATGGCTACACCTTC.